These T cell receptor beta chains were read from a single sample in a study of T cell repertoires in ileal Crohn's disease. Sequencing used immunoSEQ multiplex PCR; TCRdb keeps in-frame clones, though not all of them. Found here are 15,000 to 20,000 clones, about 93% of them singletons; the top ten hold approximately 3.6%. The specimen sequenced was ileal tissue. These receptors all stem from an adult with Crohn's disease. Both conserved end residues are part of each CDR3. The order of the fields is CDR3 protein, CDR3 DNA, J gene, clone size, V gene, D gene. D genes are given only for firm matches. Clone size is shown for a subset of rows, as once, few, many or a class of expanded clone.

CATTGTVEDGYTF,TGTGCCACGACCGGGACAGTAGAAGATGGCTACACCTTC,TRBJ1-2,few,TRBV30,TRBD1
CASSFSGVMGQGNGYTF,TGTGCCAGCAGCTTTAGTGGGGTAATGGGACAGGGTAATGGCTACACCTTC,TRBJ1-2,.,TRBV5-5,TRBD1
CASSPEGDYEQYF,TGTGCCAGTAGTCCAGAGGGGGACTACGAGCAGTACTTC,TRBJ2-7,few,TRBV19,.
CASSLMAGGASQPQHF,TGTGCCAGCAGCTTAATGGCAGGGGGCGCAAGTCAGCCCCAGCATTTT,TRBJ1-5,once,TRBV7-2,TRBD1
CASRPEVVGQPQHF,TGTGCCAGTAGACCGGAGGTCGTAGGTCAGCCCCAGCATTTT,TRBJ1-5,.,TRBV19,.
CASSSGTPYNNEQFF,TGTGCCAGCAGCTCCGGGACTCCCTACAACAATGAGCAGTTCTTC,TRBJ2-1,.,TRBV11-3,.
CASSQSGQGDSPLHF,TGTGCCAGCTCACAATCGGGACAGGGGGATTCACCCCTCCACTTT,TRBJ1-6,.,TRBV18,TRBD1
CASSSWDTHNEQFF,TGTGCCAGCAGCTCCTGGGACACCCACAATGAGCAGTTCTTC,TRBJ2-1,once,TRBV7-9,.
CASSYFGQSNTEAFF,TGTGCCAGCAGTTACTTCGGACAGTCGAACACTGAAGCTTTCTTT,TRBJ1-1,once,TRBV6-5,.
CASNTGQGVDGYTF,TGTGCCAGCAACACGGGACAGGGGGTCGATGGCTACACCTTC,TRBJ1-2,.,TRBV7-2,TRBD1
CASSQGPGDYSYNEQFF,TGCGCCAGCAGCCAGGGACCCGGGGACTACTCCTACAATGAGCAGTTCTTC,TRBJ2-1,.,TRBV4-1,TRBD2
CASSTTSGGPRTDTQYF,TGTGCCAGCAGCACGACTAGCGGGGGGCCTCGCACAGATACGCAGTATTTT,TRBJ2-3,.,TRBV13,TRBD2
CASSYSAGWDSPLHF,TGTGCCAGCAGTTACTCGGCAGGGTGGGATTCACCCCTCCACTTT,TRBJ1-6,few,TRBV6-6,.
CASSSRGRDTDTQYF,TGCGCCAGCAGCAGCAGGGGGAGAGACACAGATACGCAGTATTTT,TRBJ2-3,.,TRBV5-1,TRBD1
CASSTSGTRLTGEFDEQYF,TGTGCCAGCAGTACTTCCGGGACGCGTTTGACAGGGGAATTTGACGAGCAGTACTTC,TRBJ2-7,.,TRBV5-6,TRBD1
CASGYSGTGATEAFF,TGTGCCAGTGGCTACTCCGGGACAGGGGCCACTGAAGCTTTCTTT,TRBJ1-1,.,TRBV19,TRBD1
CASSEAGDRGHGYTF,TGTGCCAGCAGCGAAGCCGGGGACAGGGGTCATGGCTACACCTTC,TRBJ1-2,.,TRBV4-2,TRBD1
CSVEGLAGALEQFF,TGCAGCGTTGAAGGGCTAGCGGGGGCCCTAGAGCAGTTCTTC,TRBJ2-1,once,TRBV29-1,TRBD2
CASSFGGGNNEQFF,TGTGCCAGCAGCTTTGGGGGGGGCAACAATGAGCAGTTCTTC,TRBJ2-1,once,TRBV7-6,.
CASSHWGGLAGVNEQFF,TGTGCCAGCAGCCATTGGGGCGGACTAGCGGGGGTGAATGAGCAGTTCTTC,TRBJ2-1,.,TRBV4-2,TRBD2
CASSEDSPRQMDSTEAFF,TGTGCCAGCAGTGAAGATAGCCCGAGACAGATGGATAGCACTGAAGCTTTCTTT,TRBJ1-1,.,TRBV2,.
CAWSGDSSGNTIYF,TGTGCCTGGAGTGGGGACAGCTCTGGAAACACCATATATTTT,TRBJ1-3,.,TRBV30,TRBD1
CASSYAENTEAFF,TGTGCCAGCAGCTATGCAGAAAACACTGAAGCTTTCTTT,TRBJ1-1,.,TRBV7-8,.
CASSQRQVSSYEQYF,TGCGCCAGCAGCCAAAGACAGGTATCATCCTACGAGCAGTACTTC,TRBJ2-7,.,TRBV4-3,.
CASSGQGYTEAFF,TGTGCCAGCAGTGGACAGGGCTACACTGAAGCTTTCTTT,TRBJ1-1,.,TRBV6-1,TRBD1
CASRMGLSEAFF,TGTGCCAGCAGGATGGGGCTCTCTGAAGCTTTCTTT,TRBJ1-1,.,TRBV27,.
CASTGFRGQGYNEQFF,TGCGCCAGCACCGGTTTTAGGGGACAGGGTTACAATGAGCAGTTCTTC,TRBJ2-1,.,TRBV4-1,TRBD1
CASSLTRDNFVSNTEAFF,TGTGCCAGCAGCTTAACCCGGGACAACTTCGTTTCCAACACTGAAGCTTTCTTT,TRBJ1-1,.,TRBV7-6,.
CASSYDRHNEQFF,TGTGCCAGCAGTTATGACAGGCACAATGAGCAGTTCTTC,TRBJ2-1,once,TRBV27,.
CASSDKDRDPSLTNEKLFF,TGTGCCAGCAGTGACAAAGACAGGGATCCGTCCCTGACTAATGAAAAACTGTTTTTT,TRBJ1-4,.,TRBV6-4,TRBD1
CASSELADPNEQFF,TGTGCCAGCAGTGAATTAGCGGACCCCAATGAGCAGTTCTTC,TRBJ2-1,.,TRBV25-1,.
CASSVGVDTGELFF,TGTGCCAGCAGTGTCGGGGTAGACACCGGGGAGCTGTTTTTT,TRBJ2-2,.,TRBV2,.
CSVGSKGANEKLFF,TGCAGCGTCGGATCCAAGGGGGCTAATGAAAAACTGTTTTTT,TRBJ1-4,.,TRBV29-1,.
CASSVTRVTNEKLFF,TGTGCCAGCAGTGTTACGAGGGTTACTAATGAAAAACTGTTTTTT,TRBJ1-4,.,TRBV2,.
CASGLGRGTEAFF,TGTGCTAGTGGTTTGGGGCGGGGCACTGAAGCTTTCTTT,TRBJ1-1,.,TRBV12-5,.
CASSLERDQPQHF,TGTGCCAGCAGCTTAGAGCGAGATCAGCCCCAGCATTTT,TRBJ1-5,.,TRBV11-2,.
CASSLAVRTGGDYSPYEQYF,TGCGCCAGCAGCTTGGCCGTAAGGACAGGGGGCGACTATTCCCCCTACGAGCAGTACTTC,TRBJ2-7,.,TRBV5-1,TRBD1
CASSVLGGGAAEQFF,TGTGCCAGCAGCGTATTAGGCGGGGGGGCAGCTGAGCAGTTCTTC,TRBJ2-1,.,TRBV9,TRBD2
CASSFVGAPSYEQYF,TGTGCCAGCAGCTTCGTAGGGGCCCCCTCCTACGAGCAGTACTTC,TRBJ2-7,.,TRBV5-5,.
CASSLTGAATRTTGELFF,TGTGCCAGCAGCTTGACAGGGGCGGCTACTCGAACCACCGGGGAGCTGTTTTTT,TRBJ2-2,.,TRBV5-4,TRBD1
CASSPPSGVNEQFF,TGTGCCAGCTCACCACCAAGCGGAGTCAATGAGCAGTTCTTC,TRBJ2-1,.,TRBV18,.
CASSVVATAVSGNTIYF,TGTGCCAGCAGCGTAGTCGCGACGGCGGTCTCTGGAAACACCATATATTTT,TRBJ1-3,.,TRBV9,.
CASSLSGGMNTEAFF,TGTGCCAGCAGCTTATCGGGGGGAATGAACACTGAAGCTTTCTTT,TRBJ1-1,.,TRBV7-2,.
CASSSVQVRGGELFF,TGTGCCAGCAGTTCCGTACAGGTTCGGGGGGGGGAGCTGTTTTTT,TRBJ2-2,.,TRBV27,.
CASSPTRASGGLETQYF,TGTGCCAGCAGCCCAACGCGGGCTAGCGGGGGGTTGGAGACCCAGTACTTC,TRBJ2-5,.,TRBV14,TRBD2
CASSLADTDTQYF,TGTGCCAGCAGCTTAGCGGACACAGATACGCAGTATTTT,TRBJ2-3,.,TRBV7-3,.
CATWTGKLDEQFF,TGTGCCACATGGACAGGGAAGCTAGATGAGCAGTTCTTC,TRBJ2-1,.,TRBV6-4,TRBD1
CASSEGKGSPYEQYF,TGTGCCAGCAGTGAAGGCAAGGGGTCCCCCTACGAGCAGTACTTC,TRBJ2-7,.,TRBV6-1,.
CASSWTGLVGGAPRDTQYF,TGTGCCAGCAGCTGGACCGGACTAGTAGGGGGAGCTCCTCGAGATACGCAGTATTTT,TRBJ2-3,.,TRBV7-2,.
CASSYSTFQEGGKLFF,TGTGCCAGCAGTTACTCGACTTTTCAGGAAGGGGGAAAACTGTTTTTT,TRBJ1-4,.,TRBV6-5,.